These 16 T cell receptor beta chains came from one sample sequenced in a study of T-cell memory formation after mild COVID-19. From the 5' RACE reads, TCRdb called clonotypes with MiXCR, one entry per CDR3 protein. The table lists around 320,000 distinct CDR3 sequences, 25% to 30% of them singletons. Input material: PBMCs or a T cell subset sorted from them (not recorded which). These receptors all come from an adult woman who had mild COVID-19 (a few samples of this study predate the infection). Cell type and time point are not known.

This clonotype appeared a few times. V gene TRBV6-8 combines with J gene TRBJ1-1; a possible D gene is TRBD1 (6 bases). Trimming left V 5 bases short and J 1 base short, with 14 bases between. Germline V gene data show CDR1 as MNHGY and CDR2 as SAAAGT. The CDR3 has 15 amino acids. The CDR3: CASSLPHRENTEAFF. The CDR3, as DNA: TGTGCCAGCAGTCTTCCCCACAGGGAGAACACTGAAGCTTTCTTT.

DNA for the CDR3: TGTGCCAGCAGCCCTCATGATCGGACGACCGGGGAGCTGTTTTTT. It codes for CASSPHDRTTGELFF. This chain links TRBV9 with TRBJ2-2; D is undetermined. V gave up 4 bases and J gave up 5 bases, with 15 bases separating them. Germline CDR1 is SGDLS and CDR2 is YYNGEE. The CDR3 runs 15 residues.

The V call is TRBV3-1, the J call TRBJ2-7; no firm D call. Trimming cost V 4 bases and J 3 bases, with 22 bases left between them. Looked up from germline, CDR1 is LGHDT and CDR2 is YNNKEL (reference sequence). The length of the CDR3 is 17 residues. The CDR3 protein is CASSPVHSTKEYYEQYF. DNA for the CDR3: TGTGCCAGCAGCCCCGTACATTCGACCAAGGAGTACTACGAGCAGTACTTC.

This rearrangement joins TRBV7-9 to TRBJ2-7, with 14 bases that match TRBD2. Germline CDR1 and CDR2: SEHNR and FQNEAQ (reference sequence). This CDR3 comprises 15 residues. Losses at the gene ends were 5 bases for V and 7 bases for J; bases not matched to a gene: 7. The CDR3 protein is CASSQGLAGAWEQYF. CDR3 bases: TGTGCCAGCAGCCAGGGACTAGCGGGAGCTTGGGAGCAGTACTTC.

CDR3 nucleotide sequence: TGTGCCAGCTCACGGACGACAGGGGTACCGGCAGATACGCAGTATTTT. As protein: CASSRTTGVPADTQYF. The rearrangement uses TRBV18 and TRBJ2-3; TRBD1 aligns across 8 bases. Germline V gene data show CDR1 as KGHSH and CDR2 as LQKENI. V gave up 4 bases and J gave up 4 bases; unmatched junction bases: 10. This CDR3 comprises 16 residues. Looking up the rest from reference TRBV18 and TRBJ2-3 gives the full variable domain: NAGVMQNPRHLVRRRGQEARLRCSPMKGHSHVYWYRQLPEEGLKFMVYLQKENIIDESGMPKERFSAEFPKEGPSILRIQQVVRGDSAAYFCASSRTTGVPADTQYFGPGTRLTVL.

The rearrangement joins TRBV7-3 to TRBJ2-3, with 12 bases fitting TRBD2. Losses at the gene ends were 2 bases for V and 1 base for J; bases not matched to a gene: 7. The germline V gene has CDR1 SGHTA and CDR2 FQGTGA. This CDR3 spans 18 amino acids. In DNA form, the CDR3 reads TGTGCCAGCAGCTTACTAGCGGGAGGGTTCCTAGGCACAGATACGCAGTATTTT. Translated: CASSLLAGGFLGTDTQYF.

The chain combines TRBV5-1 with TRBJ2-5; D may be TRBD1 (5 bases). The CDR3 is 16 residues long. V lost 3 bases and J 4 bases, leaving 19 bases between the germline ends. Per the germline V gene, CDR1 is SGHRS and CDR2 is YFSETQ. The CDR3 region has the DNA TGCGCCAGCAGCTCAAAACCCCGACAGATCGTAGAGACCCAGTACTTC. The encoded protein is CASSSKPRQIVETQYF.

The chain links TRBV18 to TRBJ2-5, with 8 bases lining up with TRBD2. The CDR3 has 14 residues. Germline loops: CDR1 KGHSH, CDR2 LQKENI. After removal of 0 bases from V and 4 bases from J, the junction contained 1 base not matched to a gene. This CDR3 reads CASSPPSGRETQYF. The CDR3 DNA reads TGTGCCAGCTCACCACCGAGCGGGAGAGAGACCCAGTACTTC.

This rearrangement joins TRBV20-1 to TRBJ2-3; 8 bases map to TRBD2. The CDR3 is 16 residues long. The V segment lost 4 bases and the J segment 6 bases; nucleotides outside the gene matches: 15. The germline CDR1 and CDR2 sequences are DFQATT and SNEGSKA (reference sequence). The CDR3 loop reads CSATNSRAGGIDTQYF. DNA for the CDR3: TGCAGTGCTACCAACTCGCGGGCGGGAGGAATCGATACGCAGTATTTT.

As DNA, the CDR3 is TGTGCCAGCAGCTTAGGACAGGGGATATTCAATGAGCAGTTCTTC. It translates to CASSLGQGIFNEQFF. This chain joins TRBV7-8 and TRBJ2-1; 8 positions agree with TRBD1. V lost 1 base to trimming and J lost 6 bases; unmatched junction nucleotides: 5. This CDR3 contains 15 residues. The germline CDR1 and CDR2 sequences are SGHVS and FQNEAQ.

Written as DNA, the CDR3 is TGTGCCAGCAGACAAACAGGGGACTCTGGAAACACCATATATTTT. This translates into CASRQTGDSGNTIYF. V usage is TRBV7-8 and J usage is TRBJ1-3; 7 nucleotides match TRBD1. V trimming: 6 bases; J trimming: 0 bases; junction bases outside the gene matches: 5. CDR1 SGHVS and CDR2 FQNEAQ come from the germline V gene. This CDR3 has 15 residues.

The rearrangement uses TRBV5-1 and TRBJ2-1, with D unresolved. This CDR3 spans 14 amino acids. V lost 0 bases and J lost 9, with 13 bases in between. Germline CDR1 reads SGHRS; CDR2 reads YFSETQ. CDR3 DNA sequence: TGCGCCAGCAGCTTGGGAGGAACCCTCAGTGAGCAGTTCTTC. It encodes CASSLGGTLSEQFF.

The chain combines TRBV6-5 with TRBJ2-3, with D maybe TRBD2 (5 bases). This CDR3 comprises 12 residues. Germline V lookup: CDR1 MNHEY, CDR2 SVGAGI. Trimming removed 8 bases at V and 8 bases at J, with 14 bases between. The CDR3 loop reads CASRASQGTQYF. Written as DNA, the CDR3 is TGTGCCAGCCGGGCTAGCCAAGGTACGCAGTATTTT.

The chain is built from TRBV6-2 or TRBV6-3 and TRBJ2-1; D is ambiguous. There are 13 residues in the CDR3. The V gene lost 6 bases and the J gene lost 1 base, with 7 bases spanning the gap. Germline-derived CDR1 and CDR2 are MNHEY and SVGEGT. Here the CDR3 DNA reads TGTGCCAGCAGACCCGCATCCTACAATGAGCAGTTCTTC. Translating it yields CASRPASYNEQFF.

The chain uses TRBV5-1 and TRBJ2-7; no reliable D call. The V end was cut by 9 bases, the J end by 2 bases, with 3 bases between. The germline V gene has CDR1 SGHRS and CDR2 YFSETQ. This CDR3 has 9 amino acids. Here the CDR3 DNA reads TGCGCCAAAGCCTACGAGCAGTACTTC. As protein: CAKAYEQYF.

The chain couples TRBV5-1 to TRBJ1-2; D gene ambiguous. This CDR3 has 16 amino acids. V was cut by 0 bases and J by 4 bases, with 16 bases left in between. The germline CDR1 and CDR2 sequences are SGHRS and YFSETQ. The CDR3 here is CASSLVSGKRVYGYTF. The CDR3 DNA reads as TGCGCCAGCAGCTTGGTTTCCGGGAAAAGGGTCTATGGCTACACCTTC.